These 29 T cell receptor beta chains share one sample of origin, sequenced in a study of T cell responses to AZD1222 COVID-19 vaccine. Libraries were prepared by immunoSEQ multiplex PCR; TCRdb keeps only in-frame clonotypes and omits some of them. The sample includes 95,000 to 100,000 clones, about nine tenths of them seen just once. This specimen consisted of peripheral blood, obtained 28 days after the second AZD1222 dose. These receptors all stem from an adult who received the AZD1222 COVID-19 vaccine.

This rearrangement joins TRBV7-9 to TRBJ2-5, with 8 bases that match TRBD2. This CDR3 spans 15 amino acids. CDR1 and CDR2 (germline): SEHNR, FQNEAQ (reference sequence). Germline trimming cut 4 bases from V and 0 bases from J; bases unmatched to any gene: 4. The CDR3 spells CASSSGLADQETQYF. CDR3 coding DNA: TGTGCCAGCAGCTCCGGACTAGCAGACCAAGAGACCCAGTACTTC.

The chain uses TRBV28 and TRBJ2-7; TRBD2 agrees at 13 bases. This CDR3 is 18 amino acids long. Germline V gene sequence: CDR1 MDHEN, CDR2 SYDVKM. Trimming cost V 4 bases and J 4 bases; bases outside gene matches: 13. CDR3 bases: TGTGCCAGCAGTTCCGACTTCACTAGCGGGAGGGCCCGGTACGAGCAGTACTTC. It translates to CASSSDFTSGRARYEQYF.

The V and J genes are TRBV5-1 and TRBJ2-7; 12 bases agree with TRBD1. Germline-derived CDR1 and CDR2 are SGHRS and YFSETQ. The CDR3 is 15 amino acids. V lost 4 bases and J lost 5; bases outside the gene matches: 7. The CDR3 DNA is TGCGCCAGCAGCCCCAGGGACAGGGGGCCACACGAGCAGTACTTC. Translating it yields CASSPRDRGPHEQYF.

The chain links TRBV3-1 (or the pseudogene TRBV3-2) to TRBJ1-6; D gene unclear. Trimming removed 0 bases at V and 6 bases at J, with 6 bases between. Germline assignment: CDR1 LGHDT and CDR2 YNNKEL (reference sequence). The CDR3 spans 14 residues. The CDR3 sequence is CASSQEAGNSPLHF. The CDR3 bases are TGTGCCAGCAGCCAAGAGGCGGGTAATTCACCCCTCCACTTT.

CDR3 nucleotides: TGTGCCAGCAGTACCACCTTGATACAGGGAGTCTCCTATAATTCACCCCTCCACTTT. This gives the protein CASSTTLIQGVSYNSPLHF. The chain couples TRBV6-2 or TRBV6-3 to TRBJ1-6; weak D call: TRBD1 (6 bases). The CDR3 extends over 19 amino acids. V was clipped by 5 bases and J by 0 bases, with 20 bases between them. Per the germline V gene, CDR1 is MNHEY and CDR2 is SVGEGT.

The chain is built from TRBV27 and TRBJ1-6; 11 bases are shared with TRBD1. Unmatched junction bases numbered 5, after V lost 4 bases and J lost 9 bases. Germline V gene lookup returns CDR1 MNHEY and CDR2 SMNVEV (reference sequence). The CDR3 length is 15 residues. The CDR3 region is CASSYGTGGSSPLHF. The CDR3 region has the DNA TGTGCCAGCAGTTACGGGACAGGGGGTAGTTCACCCCTCCACTTT.

The chain uses TRBV6-4 and TRBJ2-1, with D unresolved. The CDR3 loop spans 15 amino acids. The germline V gene has CDR1 MRHNA and CDR2 SNTAGT. Trimming took 7 bases from V and 4 from J, leaving 17 bases between them. CDR3 loop: CASIEQLSYYNEQFF. DNA for the CDR3: TGTGCCAGCATCGAGCAGCTCTCTTATTACAATGAGCAGTTCTTC.

This chain joins TRBV30 and TRBJ1-1; 8 bases agree with TRBD1. The trim removed 6 bases at V and 5 bases at J, leaving 5 bases unmatched. Germline loops: CDR1 GTSNPN, CDR2 SVGIG (reference sequence). The CDR3 runs to 12 residues. CDR3 in DNA: TGTGCCTGTACTACAGGGGGGACTGAAGCTTTCTTT. Its translation is CACTTGGTEAFF.

The chain is built from TRBV5-1 and TRBJ2-3, with D perhaps given as TRBD1 or TRBD2 (5 bases each). In germline, CDR1 is SGHRS, CDR2 YFSETQ. V gave up 1 base and J gave up 2 bases, with 14 bases separating them. This CDR3 is 16 amino acids long. The CDR3 sequence is CASSLSGTPSTDTQYF. Written as DNA, the CDR3 is TGCGCCAGCAGCTTGTCGGGGACCCCATCCACAGATACGCAGTATTTT.

This clone was detected once. The rearrangement joins TRBV6-6 to TRBJ1-1; TRBD1 is a possible D gene (5 bases). The CDR3 totals 12 residues. Germline V gene lookup returns CDR1 MNHNY and CDR2 SVGAGI (reference sequence). Trimming shortened V by 6 bases and J by 4 bases, and 9 bases separated the two germline ends. This CDR3 reads CASRVGPTEAFF. In nucleotides, the CDR3 is TGTGCCAGCAGAGTGGGGCCCACTGAAGCTTTCTTT.

The chain couples TRBV28 to TRBJ1-5; the D is unclear. Trimming stripped 6 bases from V and 3 bases from J, with 9 bases between. Germline assignment: CDR1 MDHEN and CDR2 SYDVKM. The CDR3 spans 13 residues. The CDR3 DNA reads TGTGCCAGCAGCCACGACAACAATCAGCCCCAGCATTTT. It is translated as CASSHDNNQPQHF.

This clone was counted once. The J gene is TRBJ1-5, the V gene TRBV27; no clear D. V was trimmed by 2 bases and J by 4 bases, leaving 15 bases between them. The germline gives CDR1 MNHEY, CDR2 SMNVEV (reference sequence). The CDR3 length is 16 residues. DNA for the CDR3: TGTGCCAGCAGTTTAAGGTGGATAGCTCCTAATCAGCCCCAGCATTTT. Translating gives CASSLRWIAPNQPQHF.

In DNA, the CDR3 is TGCGCCAGCAGCTTAGACGACAGGTCCCAAGAGACCCAGTACTTC. Amino acids: CASSLDDRSQETQYF. This chain connects TRBV5-1 to TRBJ2-5; D is perhaps TRBD1 (6 bases). CDR3 length equals 15 residues. Deletions cut 2 bases from V and 1 base from J, with 12 bases between. Germline-derived CDR1 and CDR2 are SGHRS and YFSETQ.

The V and J genes are TRBV2 and TRBJ2-3; 11 bases match TRBD2. The CDR3 totals 15 residues. After removal of 7 bases from V and 4 bases from J, the junction contained 7 bases not matched to a gene. Looked up from germline, CDR1 is SNHLY and CDR2 is FYNNEI. The CDR3 DNA reads TGTGCCAGCACCCTCACTAGCGGGAGCGCAGATACGCAGTATTTT. It is translated as CASTLTSGSADTQYF.

The rearrangement uses TRBV27 and TRBJ2-5; perhaps D is TRBD1 or TRBD2 (5 bases each). This CDR3 has 15 residues. Germline V gives CDR1 MNHEY, CDR2 SMNVEV (reference sequence). V lost 5 bases to trimming and J lost 0 bases, with 13 bases between them. Written as DNA, the CDR3 is TGTGCCAGCAGTCCCAGTTGGGGGAACCAAGAGACCCAGTACTTC. Translated, it gives CASSPSWGNQETQYF.

This chain joins TRBV5-1 and TRBJ2-2, with 7 bases lining up with TRBD2. V gave up 1 base and J gave up 5 bases; unmatched junction bases: 5. The CDR3 extends over 15 amino acids. Germline CDR1 SGHRS, CDR2 YFSETQ. CDR3: CASSLSGKATGELFF. The DNA for the CDR3 is TGCGCCAGCAGCTTGAGCGGGAAGGCTACCGGGGAGCTGTTTTTT.

The rearrangement joins TRBV9 to TRBJ2-3; 7 bases fit TRBD1. Germline CDR1 is SGDLS and CDR2 is YYNGEE. The CDR3 length is 15 residues. The V and J ends lost 4 bases and 6 bases, in that order; junction bases with no gene match: 11. The CDR3 DNA reads TGTGCCAGCAGCCCCCGACAGGGAGCGGTTGATACGCAGTATTTT. Its protein product is CASSPRQGAVDTQYF.

The chain uses TRBV24-1 and TRBJ1-4, with TRBD1 matching over 9 bases. The trim removed 4 bases at V and 5 bases at J, leaving 1 base unmatched. Germline V lookup: CDR1 KGHDR, CDR2 SFDVKD. The CDR3 is made up of 14 amino acids. CDR3 nucleotide sequence: TGTGCCACCAGTGAGGGGACAGGGAATGAAAAACTGTTTTTT. Translated: CATSEGTGNEKLFF.

The chain joins TRBV24-1 to TRBJ1-5; weak D call: TRBD1 (5 bases). The CDR3 length is 15 residues. In germline, CDR1 is KGHDR, CDR2 SFDVKD. V was pared by 5 bases and J by 2 bases, with 12 bases between. CDR3 sequence: CATSGRGDGNQPQHF. In DNA, the CDR3 is TGTGCCACCAGTGGGCGGGGGGATGGCAATCAGCCCCAGCATTTT.

The chain has TRBV25-1 and TRBJ1-2; D gene uncertain. V lost 8 bases, J lost 6 bases, and 10 bases lay in between. Germline V CDR1 and CDR2: MGHDK, SYGVNS. The CDR3 has 11 residues. The CDR3 region is CASGIGDGYTF. The CDR3, as DNA: TGTGCCAGCGGTATTGGGGATGGCTACACCTTC.

This clone was recorded once. The V call is TRBV5-6, the J call TRBJ2-7, with D uncertain. Germline V lookup: CDR1 SGHDT, CDR2 YYEEEE. Trimming stripped 4 bases from V and 2 bases from J, with 10 bases between. The CDR3 has 13 amino acids. The CDR3 is CASSPHGPYEQYF. As DNA, the CDR3 is TGTGCCAGCAGCCCTCATGGGCCCTACGAGCAGTACTTC.

V gene TRBV28 combines with J gene TRBJ2-6, with D possibly TRBD1 on 7 matching bases. This CDR3 is built from 18 residues. Germline lookup yields CDR1 MDHEN and CDR2 SYDVKM. V lost 8 bases to trimming and J lost 0 bases, with 20 bases between them. CDR3 DNA: TGTGCCAGCTTAGGGAGGACAGGACACCACTCTGGGGCCAACGTCCTGACTTTC. Its translation: CASLGRTGHHSGANVLTF. The full variable domain, its missing parts supplied by reference TRBV28 and TRBJ2-6, is DVKVTQSSRYLVKRTGEKVFLECVQDMDHENMFWYRQDPGLGLRLIYFSYDVKMKEKGDIPEGYSVSREKKERFSLILESASTNQTSMYLCASLGRTGHHSGANVLTFGAGSRLTVL.

Only one count was recorded for this clone. This chain links TRBV7-2 with TRBJ2-1; 8 nucleotides align to TRBD2. After removal of 0 bases from V and 3 bases from J, the junction contained 1 base not matched to a gene. The CDR3 runs 15 residues. The V gene's germline CDR1 is SGHTA and CDR2 FQGNSA. This chain's CDR3 is CASSLAAGGYNEQFF. CDR3 in DNA: TGTGCCAGCAGCTTAGCGGCGGGAGGCTACAATGAGCAGTTCTTC.

V and J are TRBV27 and TRBJ2-7; TRBD1 matches 7 bases. Germline trimming cut 5 bases from V and 1 base from J; bases unmatched to any gene: 11. Germline CDR1 MNHEY, CDR2 SMNVEV (reference sequence). The CDR3 has 16 amino acids. The CDR3 DNA reads as TGTGCCAGCAGTCATTACACCCGGGACAGATCCTACGAGCAGTACTTC. This codes for CASSHYTRDRSYEQYF.

The chain carries TRBV5-8 and TRBJ2-6; D remains unclear. The V gene lost 5 bases and the J gene lost 1 base, with 13 bases spanning the gap. The CDR3 extends over 16 amino acids. Germline values: CDR1 SGHTS, CDR2 YDEGEE. The CDR3 bases are TGTGCCAGCAGTAAAATAAGGGCGTCTGGGGCCAACGTCCTGACTTTC. Its protein product is CASSKIRASGANVLTF.

This clone was seen a single time. The chain is built from TRBV4-1 and TRBJ1-1; unclear D gene. The CDR3 is 13 amino acids. V lost 2 bases and J lost 1, with 5 bases in between. Looked up from germline, CDR1 is MGHRA and CDR2 is YSYEKL. CDR3 DNA: TGCGCCAGCAGCCAAACAGAGAACACTGAAGCTTTCTTT. This gives the protein CASSQTENTEAFF.

J is TRBJ2-1 and V is TRBV3-1 (or the pseudogene TRBV3-2); perhaps TRBD2 as D (6 bases). The CDR3 is 15 amino acids. Germline V gene lookup returns CDR1 LGHDT and CDR2 YNNKEL (reference sequence). Trimming removed 4 bases at V and 2 bases at J, with 12 bases between. In DNA form, the CDR3 reads TGTGCCAGCAGCCCTGACGGGAGCGCCTACAATGAGCAGTTCTTC. Translated: CASSPDGSAYNEQFF.

The rearrangement uses TRBV24-1 and TRBJ2-1; unclear D gene. Germline assignment: CDR1 KGHDR and CDR2 SFDVKD. Trimming left V 5 bases short and J 2 bases short, with 3 bases between. This CDR3 region has 12 residues. Written as DNA, the CDR3 is TGTGCCACCAGTGGACCCTACAATGAGCAGTTCTTC. Protein sequence: CATSGPYNEQFF.

The rearrangement links TRBV28 to TRBJ1-2; possible D gene TRBD1, 6 bases. V lost 3 bases, J lost 8 bases, and 25 bases lay in between. The CDR3 loop spans 17 amino acids. CDR1 is MDHEN, CDR2 SYDVKM, per germline. The CDR3 region is CASSFFSDRGPFFGYTF. CDR3 in DNA: TGTGCCAGCAGTTTTTTCTCGGACAGAGGGCCATTTTTCGGCTACACCTTC.